What follows are 2 T cell receptor beta chains derived from one specimen sequenced in a study of blood T cell repertoires in COVID-19. The method was immunoSEQ multiplex PCR; TCRdb's version includes in-frame clones alone and lacks a portion of them. The table has roughly 300,000 clones, about 92% seen once. Sequenced material: PBMCs or T cells enriched from blood (not recorded which). These receptors originate from a woman between 25 and 40 years old who had recovered from COVID-19.

The V gene is TRBV27, the J gene TRBJ2-7, with TRBD2 as a possible D gene (6 bases). Trimming stripped 0 bases from V and 4 bases from J, with 13 bases between. The CDR3 consists of 15 residues. Germline CDR1 MNHEY, CDR2 SMNVEV (reference sequence). Here the CDR3 DNA reads TGTGCCAGCAGTTTATCCGGGGGAGGCGCTTACGAGCAGTACTTC. The encoded protein is CASSLSGGGAYEQYF.

V and J are TRBV28 and TRBJ2-2; the D gene is possibly TRBD1 (5 bases). This CDR3 has 15 amino acids. The V gene's germline CDR1 is MDHEN and CDR2 SYDVKM. With 5 bases removed from V and 0 bases from J, the gap between germline ends came to 10 bases. In nucleotides, the CDR3 is TGTGCCAGCAGTAGGGGCCGGACGAACACCGGGGAGCTGTTTTTT. This gives the protein CASSRGRTNTGELFF.